This T cell receptor beta chain was found in a study of blood T cell repertoires in COVID-19. For the study at large: T cells, B-cell-depleted T cells, or PBMCs supplied cDNA or gDNA.

Authors' processing steps: Reference gene primers were amplified, and this amplification served to estimate nucleated cell counts. The assay was immunoSEQ multiplex PCR, and TCRdb's table has in-frame clones only and misses some. V and J calls plus clone size are reproduced from that table; the DNA served to infer D and trimming. Of 300,000 or so clones listed, about 90% are singletons. The CDR3 contains 16 residues. Germline CDR1 and CDR2: ENHRY and SYGVKD. V shed 0 bases and J shed 1 base, with 10 bases lying between them. The sample was peripheral blood. The receptor comes from a middle-aged woman who had recovered from COVID-19. V usage is TRBV10-3 and J usage is TRBJ1-5; the D gene is possibly TRBD1 (6 bases). This CDR3 is CAISESKGVSNQPQHF. The CDR3 DNA sequence: TGTGCCATCAGTGAGTCGAAGGGGGTGAGCAATCAGCCCCAGCATTTT.